The clone carrying this TCR beta chain was counted a few times. The entry originates in a study of technical replicates of blood from a few donors. Data came from immunoSEQ multiplex PCR; TCRdb stores just in-frame clones and leaves some out. The sample yields roughly 56,000 clones, 87% seen once. Germline V CDR1 and CDR2: MNHEY, SMNVEV (reference sequence). The V end was cut by 5 bases, the J end by 5 bases, with 7 bases between. The CDR3 contains 12 residues. Sequenced material: PBMCs. The receptor's source is a human donor in good health. Some clones in this sample may be carry-over from other donors' samples. The genes are TRBV27 and TRBJ2-1; no clear D gene. The CDR3 nucleotides are TGTGCCAGCAGTGGCCAAAACAATGAGCAGTTCTTC. Translation: CASSGQNNEQFF.